Below are 26 T cell receptor beta chains sequenced from a single sample in a study of shared clonotypes between healthy human individuals (dated by TCRdb to the early 2020s). Libraries came from the immunoSEQ multiplex PCR assay. As stored in TCRdb, this immuneACCESS dataset retains in-frame rearrangements with V and J assigned. A fraction of the clones does not appear; measured against another copy, unresolved V genes explain less than half of the discrepancy, and the remainder lacks a known reason. The sample table holds roughly 400,000 clones, of which around 96% were seen once. The top ten constitute about 0.32% of the sample. Sequencing input: memory CD8+ T cells sorted from blood. Interpreted using the paper, the cell subset or site label stands for: CD45RO+ cells pooled with CCR7-negative TemRA cells. The receptors shown here come from a man between 25 and 39 years old in good health.

The chain links TRBV9 to TRBJ2-7; D is perhaps TRBD1 (6 bases). The CDR3 spans 16 residues. The germline gives CDR1 SGDLS, CDR2 YYNGEE. Trimming stripped 4 bases from V and 3 bases from J, with 20 bases between. The CDR3 sequence is CASSPYRDTQIYEQYF. The CDR3 nucleotides read TGTGCCAGCAGCCCATACCGGGACACTCAGATCTACGAGCAGTACTTC.

About this clone itself: The sample contains more than one DNA sequence encoding this CDR3. V gene TRBV9 combines with J gene TRBJ2-1; the D is unclear. V lost 0 bases and J 8 bases, leaving 6 bases between the germline ends. Germline V lookup: CDR1 SGDLS, CDR2 YYNGEE. The CDR3 sequence is 12 residues long. DNA of the CDR3: TGTGCCAGCAGCGTAGGTGGCGATGAGCAGTTCTTC. Residues: CASSVGGDEQFF.

CDR3 DNA sequence: TGTGCCACCATGGATCGCGGACGCACAGATACGCAGTATTTT. It is translated as CATMDRGRTDTQYF. This chain uses TRBV28 with TRBJ2-3; no firm D call. This CDR3 has 14 residues. Trimming stripped 10 bases from V and 1 base from J, with 15 bases between. Germline CDR1 is MDHEN and CDR2 is SYDVKM. Full variable domain (rest looked up from reference TRBV28 and TRBJ2-3): DVKVTQSSRYLVKRTGEKVFLECVQDMDHENMFWYRQDPGLGLRLIYFSYDVKMKEKGDIPEGYSVSREKKERFSLILESASTNQTSMYLCATMDRGRTDTQYFGPGTRLTVL.

The J gene is TRBJ2-7, the V gene TRBV6-1; D not resolved. V was shortened by 2 bases and J by 7 bases, with 18 bases between the two germline ends. Germline V gene data show CDR1 as MNHNS and CDR2 as SASEGT. The CDR3 runs 15 residues. The CDR3 protein is CASSESVIYSPEQYF. As DNA, the CDR3 is TGTGCCAGCAGTGAATCCGTGATTTACTCCCCGGAGCAGTACTTC.

This chain connects TRBV27 to TRBJ2-7; D might be TRBD1 (6 bases). Germline V lookup: CDR1 MNHEY, CDR2 SMNVEV (reference sequence). With 10 bases removed from V and 2 bases from J, the gap between germline ends came to 15 bases. The length of the CDR3 is 13 residues. The CDR3 coding sequence is TGTGCCACCGGGACACCCGGTACCTACGAGCAGTACTTC. It encodes CATGTPGTYEQYF.

CDR3 protein: CASSLSASGPYEQYF. The CDR3 DNA reads TGTGCCAGCAGTTTGTCGGCTAGCGGACCCTACGAGCAGTACTTC. The genes are TRBV28 and TRBJ2-7; 7 nucleotides align to TRBD2. V was clipped by 3 bases and J by 2 bases; unmatched bases: 7. Germline values: CDR1 MDHEN, CDR2 SYDVKM. The CDR3 length is 15 residues.

The rearrangement links TRBV19 to TRBJ1-2, with TRBD1 identical over 7 bases. The CDR3 length is 13 residues. Trimming removed 3 bases from V and 4 bases from J; junction bases left unmatched: 2. The germline V gene encodes CDR1 LNHDA and CDR2 SQIVND (reference sequence). CDR3 amino acids: CASSMGDSYGYTF. The DNA for the CDR3 is TGTGCCAGTAGTATGGGGGACAGCTATGGCTACACCTTC.

This clone showed up just once. This chain links TRBV25-1 with TRBJ2-1; the match to TRBD1 covers 9 bases. CDR1 and CDR2 from the germline V gene are MGHDK and SYGVNS. The V gene end was trimmed by 2 bases and the J gene end by 4 bases; junction bases not matched to a gene: 3. The CDR3 totals 15 residues. Here the CDR3 DNA reads TGTGCCAGCAGTGAAGGACAGGGGCGGTACAATGAGCAGTTCTTC. Its translation is CASSEGQGRYNEQFF.

J is TRBJ2-4 and V is TRBV4-1, with 7 bases identical to TRBD1. CDR1 and CDR2 (germline): MGHRA, YSYEKL. The CDR3 runs 15 residues. V lost 3 bases, J lost 6 bases, and 8 bases stayed unmatched. The CDR3: CASSQRGQSINIQYF. The CDR3 coding sequence is TGCGCCAGCAGCCAGAGGGGACAGAGTATAAACATTCAGTACTTC.

CDR3 region: CASSLAGGPGELFF. The CDR3 DNA follows: TGTGCCAGCAGCTTAGCGGGAGGGCCCGGGGAGCTGTTTTTT. The V call is TRBV7-9, the J call TRBJ2-2; 7 bases are shared with TRBD2. The CDR3 is made up of 14 amino acids. Looked up from germline, CDR1 is SEHNR and CDR2 is FQNEAQ (reference sequence). Losses at the gene ends were 0 bases for V and 6 bases for J; bases not matched to a gene: 1. Full variable domain (missing parts from reference TRBV7-9 and TRBJ2-2): DTGVSQNPRHKITKRGQNVTFRCDPISEHNRLYWYRQTLGQGPEFLTYFQNEAQLEKSRLLSDRFSAERPKGSFSTLEIQRTEQGDSAMYLCASSLAGGPGELFFGEGSRLTVL.

Only one count was recorded for this clone. V usage is TRBV5-3 and J usage is TRBJ1-4; D unresolved. TRBV5-3 is treated as an ORF (open reading frame) with a function not yet certain. The CDR3 has 16 amino acids. V lost 0 bases and J 5 bases, leaving 14 bases between the germline ends. The CDR3 DNA follows: TGTGCCAGAAGCTTGGCCGTTCCGACGGGGAATGAAAAACTGTTTTTT. The encoded protein is CARSLAVPTGNEKLFF.

The chain employs TRBV19 and TRBJ2-5; 10 bases are shared with TRBD1. V lost 1 base and J lost 3; bases outside the gene matches: 5. Germline loops: CDR1 LNHDA, CDR2 SQIVND (reference sequence). The CDR3 runs to 16 residues. As DNA, the CDR3 is TGTGCCAGTAGTATAGGAGCAGGACAGGGGGAAGAGACCCAGTACTTC. Protein: CASSIGAGQGEETQYF.

With regard to this clone: This sample also contains other DNA sequences that code for the same CDR3. J is TRBJ2-1 and V is TRBV7-2, with D possibly being TRBD2 (6 bases). The CDR3 contains 15 residues. Germline CDR1 SGHTA, CDR2 FQGNSA. Deletions cut 0 bases from V and 4 bases from J, with 10 bases between. The CDR3 region has the DNA TGTGCCAGCAGCTTAGCTTCGGGAGTGTACAATGAGCAGTTCTTC. It encodes CASSLASGVYNEQFF.

A note on this clone: Other nucleotide sequences in the sample specify the same CDR3. This chain joins TRBV5-1 and TRBJ2-2, with a tentative D call TRBD2 (6 bases). The CDR3 extends over 13 amino acids. Trimming cost V 2 bases and J 8 bases, with 10 bases left between them. Germline V lookup: CDR1 SGHRS, CDR2 YFSETQ. The CDR3 bases are TGCGCCAGCAGCTTAGGAGGGGCTGGGGAGCTGTTTTTT. It translates to CASSLGGAGELFF.

The chain uses TRBV21-1 and TRBJ2-7; the D call of TRBD2 is as the table states it, not checked on the DNA. TRBV21-1 is noted as a pseudogene. The CDR3 runs to 19 residues. For the CDR3, the DNA is TGTGCCAGCAGCAAAGATCCCCCCCTTGGGACTAGCGGGAGGTACGAGCAGTACTTC. This codes for CASSKDPPLGTSGRYEQYF.

V is TRBV6-1 and J is TRBJ1-2; 11 nucleotides match TRBD1. From germline, CDR1 is MNHNS and CDR2 SASEGT. The CDR3 sequence is 14 residues long. With 6 bases clipped from V and 2 bases from J, the junction kept 2 bases outside the gene matches. For the CDR3, the DNA is TGTGCCAGCAGCTGGACAGGGGGCAACTATGGCTACACCTTC. Its protein is CASSWTGGNYGYTF.

CDR3 sequence (DNA): TGTGCCAGTACCCCTGGCGGGAGCTCCTACGAGCAGTACTTC. This codes for CASTPGGSSYEQYF. V gene TRBV19 combines with J gene TRBJ2-7; 7 nucleotides align to TRBD2. Germline CDR1 reads LNHDA; CDR2 reads SQIVND (reference sequence). V shed 7 bases and J 0 bases; nucleotides not matched to a gene: 6. CDR3 length: 14 residues.

This clone occurred once. The V call is TRBV7-9, the J call TRBJ2-7, with 10 nucleotides matching TRBD2. V shed 7 bases, J shed 4 bases, and the junction held 10 bases outside the gene matches. CDR1 and CDR2 (germline): SEHNR, FQNEAQ (reference sequence). The CDR3 covers 15 residues. The CDR3 spells CASTLQASGSYEQYF. For the CDR3, the DNA is TGTGCCAGCACCCTCCAGGCTAGCGGGAGTTACGAGCAGTACTTC.

This chain connects TRBV10-3 to TRBJ2-2; no reliable D call. Germline-derived CDR1 and CDR2 are ENHRY and SYGVKD. Trimming removed 9 bases at V and 4 bases at J, with 12 bases between. The CDR3 runs to 13 residues. Here the CDR3 DNA reads TGTGCCATTTCGGACCTGGGCACCGGGGAGCTGTTTTTT. This codes for CAISDLGTGELFF.

With respect to this clone: Other nucleotide sequences from this sample produce the same CDR3. The V gene is TRBV2, the J gene TRBJ2-7; D ambiguous. The CDR3 spans 9 residues. V gave up 8 bases and J gave up 4 bases, with 3 bases separating them. CDR1 is SNHLY and CDR2 is FYNNEI in the germline V gene. Here the CDR3 DNA reads TGTGCCAGCGGTTACGAGCAGTACTTC. Translating it yields CASGYEQYF.

With regard to this clone: Other DNA sequences in this sample translate to the same CDR3. V gene TRBV10-3 combines with J gene TRBJ1-1, with 8 bases that match TRBD1. The J segment lost 5 bases and the V segment lost 4 bases, leaving 3 bases of the junction unmatched. Germline CDR1 is ENHRY and CDR2 is SYGVKD. The CDR3 is made up of 13 amino acids. CDR3 protein: CAISGTGRTEAFF. The CDR3, as DNA: TGTGCCATCAGTGGGACAGGGAGGACTGAAGCTTTCTTT.

The CDR3 reads CASSPVVPNTGELFF. CDR3 in DNA: TGCGCCAGCAGCCCGGTGGTACCTAACACCGGGGAGCTGTTTTTT. The V gene is TRBV5-1, the J gene TRBJ2-2; D uncertain. Per the germline V gene, CDR1 is SGHRS and CDR2 is YFSETQ. The CDR3 covers 15 residues. V was pared by 4 bases and J by 2 bases, with 12 bases between.

V usage is TRBV28 and J usage is TRBJ1-2; TRBD1 might be the D (5 bases). This CDR3 spans 14 amino acids. V lost 2 bases and J lost 5, with 12 bases in between. Germline V CDR1 and CDR2: MDHEN, SYDVKM. CDR3 in amino acids: CASSLVRDMYGYTF. DNA of the CDR3: TGTGCCAGCAGTTTAGTCAGGGATATGTATGGCTACACCTTC.

The chain recombines TRBV5-1 with TRBJ2-2, with 8 nucleotides matching TRBD2. The CDR3 runs 18 residues. Trimming at V came to 4 bases and at J to 6 bases, leaving 17 bases not matched to a gene. The germline V gene has CDR1 SGHRS and CDR2 YFSETQ. The CDR3 DNA reads TGCGCCAGCAGCCGCCGCTCCTCGGGACTAGGCGGCGCCGGGGAGCTGTTTTTT. Its protein product is CASSRRSSGLGGAGELFF.

This rearrangement joins TRBV6-5 to TRBJ2-1, with 7 bases matching TRBD2. Germline CDR1 and CDR2: MNHEY and SVGAGI. This CDR3 has 15 amino acids. J gave up 4 bases and V 4 bases, and 7 bases lay outside the gene matches. CDR3 amino acids: CASSSWLAVYNEQFF. As DNA, the CDR3 is TGTGCCAGCAGTTCGTGGCTAGCGGTATACAATGAGCAGTTCTTC.

The CDR3 loop is CASGTSYEQYF. In DNA form, the CDR3 reads TGTGCCAGCGGGACGTCCTACGAGCAGTACTTC. The chain couples TRBV11-2 to TRBJ2-7, with D perhaps matching TRBD1 or TRBD2 (5 bases each). V lost 8 bases, J lost 1 base, and 6 bases lay in between. CDR1 and CDR2 from the germline V gene are SGHAT and FQNNGV. This CDR3 comprises 11 residues.